This TCR beta chain was identified in a study of blood T cell repertoires in COVID-19. For the study at large: PBMCs, B-cell-depleted T cells, or T cells provided the cDNA or gDNA that made up the material.

Germline V gene sequence: CDR1 SGHNT, CDR2 YYREEE (reference sequence). Germline trimming cut 4 bases from V and 5 bases from J; bases unmatched to any gene: 12. The CDR3 totals 18 residues. Some clones are missing from TCRdb's copy, which holds only in-frame ones; the method was immunoSEQ multiplex PCR. The sample includes over 250,000 clones, over 75% seen only once; the top ten take roughly 5.3%. Specimen: peripheral blood. This receptor was taken from a man aged 45-65 years with active or convalescent COVID-19. The chain joins TRBV5-4 to TRBJ2-5, with 15 bases fitting TRBD2. The CDR3 DNA sequence: TGTGCCAGCAGCGACACCGGGACTAGCGGGAGGAGGGGTGAGACCCAGTACTTC. Encoded protein: CASSDTGTSGRRGETQYF.